Listed below are T cell receptor beta chains from one sample, sequenced in a study of blood T cell dynamics during melanoma immunotherapy. Measured with immunoSEQ multiplex PCR; TCRdb has only the in-frame clones, and not every one. The sample carries fewer than 7,500 clones, roughly four fifths recorded once. The specimen was blood, collected from a patient treated with checkpoint blockade. The receptors were gathered from a human donor with melanoma. Both conserved end residues are trimmed from each CDR3.

V,CDR3
TRBV2,ASRSVVWQGRNTEAF
TRBV19,ASSMQASYGYT
TRBV30,AWSLSRAGQPQH
TRBV6-6,ASSYSPSKGEEQY
TRBV10-3,ATLSGQLSGNTIY
TRBV19,ASGQDLQQY
TRBV7-3,ASSLDRGDYEQY
TRBV19,ASSTRQGPYEQY
TRBV6-1,ASSPGAQQY
TRBV2,ASSEHPSGTGGKQPQH
TRBV19,ASSIVDRGYT
TRBV5-1,ASTRDRGFTEAF
TRBV4-2,ASTDPQVRGYGYT
TRBV10-3,ASAPGGTGNEKLF
TRBV7-2,ASSLGGRYEQY
TRBV7-2,ASSRGGTGEEKLF
TRBV7-2,ASSPPGQLSNQPQH
TRBV5-1,ASSLAPQGAFGYT
TRBV9,ASSEGVTNEKLF
TRBV6-1,ASRLDRISYEQY
TRBV19,ASRILSGNTIY
TRBV18,ASSPRDRGRVVTEAF
TRBV28,ASTTSSLSGPGPSGYT
TRBV4-1,ASSQTPDPSGNTIY
TRBV7-2,ASSLGQGVRTEAF
TRBV5-6,ASIFGTGSSPLH
TRBV11-2,ASSMHGPYEQY
TRBV7-9,ASSLVGQNYEQY
TRBV6-6,ASIPDRVSNQPQH
TRBV2,ASSAPPGASQPQH
TRBV10-2,ASSETSDNQPQH
TRBV6-5,ASSGTDYGYT
TRBV2,ASSEGEQVTEKLF
TRBV28,ASSFGQGAAKGYT
TRBV7-3,ASSAGFGASTEAF
TRBV5-6,ASSLGTGQRSSGNTIY
TRBV10-3,AISEPDKSGYT
TRBV28,ASSFTTGQGLYGYT
TRBV15,ATSPGEYNSPLH
TRBV2,ASTWDRVNNQPQH
TRBV7-6,ASSLVSKSHEKLF
TRBV28,ASSLGQYEQY
TRBV13,ASSVRTSGEQY
TRBV4-2,ASSFVGEDQPQH
TRBV11-3,ASSLGTGSGANVLT
TRBV9,ASSVGSVGYNEQF
TRBV4-1,ASLGQGAVTTEAF
TRBV5-1,ASSLAVAGARGYT